Sequencing of this TCR beta chain was carried out in a study of T cell responses to AZD1222 COVID-19 vaccine. On the study more broadly: Pooled samples include second doses given at about 4 or 12 weeks.

After removal of 6 bases from V and 8 bases from J, the junction contained 10 bases not matched to a gene. The CDR3 is made up of 15 amino acids. Per the germline V gene, CDR1 is SGHRS and CDR2 is YFSETQ. Produced via immunoSEQ multiplex PCR; TCRdb's table is partial and in-frame only. The sample holds 120,000 or so clones, about nine tenths seen once. This sequence originates from an adult in good health. This chain joins TRBV5-1 and TRBJ1-6; 8 bases match TRBD1. Specimen: peripheral blood, collected on day 0 of AZD1222 vaccination. CDR3 sequence reads: CASTRTGFQDSPLHF. The CDR3, as DNA: TGCGCCAGCACCCGGACAGGGTTTCAGGATTCACCCCTCCACTTT.